This is a list of T cell receptor beta chains from one sample in a study of cytomegalovirus exposure and HLA in healthy donors. Assay: immunoSEQ multiplex PCR; the TCRdb copy retains only in-frame clones and omits some. The data contain 120,000 or so clones, roughly 75% of them singletons. Sequencing used PBMCs. Receptors originate from a woman aged 45-65 years in good health and CMV-seronegative. Each CDR3 is given with its conserved first and last residue. D genes are given only for firm matches. Not all rows give a size; the values are once, few, many and, for expanded clones, a class.

CDR3 protein: CASSSPGTGFGETQYF
CDR3 DNA: TGTGCCAGCAGCTCACCCGGGACAGGGTTTGGGGAGACCCAGTACTTC
D gene: TRBD1
clone size: .
V gene: TRBV7-2
J gene: TRBJ2-5

CDR3 protein: CASSTTGSSYEQYF
CDR3 DNA: TGTGCCAGTAGTACCACAGGGTCCTCCTACGAGCAGTACTTC
D gene: .
clone size: once
V gene: TRBV19
J gene: TRBJ2-7

CDR3 protein: CASSFLLGEAFF
CDR3 DNA: TGTGCCAGCAGTTTTCTTCTCGGGGAAGCTTTCTTT
D gene: .
clone size: .
V gene: TRBV27
J gene: TRBJ1-1

CDR3 protein: CASSQSTGAGYGYTF
CDR3 DNA: TGCGCCAGCAGCCAAAGTACAGGGGCGGGGTATGGCTACACCTTC
D gene: TRBD1
clone size: .
V gene: TRBV4-3
J gene: TRBJ1-2

CDR3 protein: CASSFRTGASGNTIYF
CDR3 DNA: TGTGCCAGCAGTTTCCGGACAGGTGCCTCTGGAAACACCATATATTTT
D gene: TRBD1
clone size: .
V gene: TRBV28
J gene: TRBJ1-3

CDR3 protein: CASSPRPPSYNEQFF
CDR3 DNA: TGTGCCAGCAGTCCGCGTCCCCCCTCCTACAATGAGCAGTTCTTC
D gene: .
clone size: .
V gene: TRBV6-5
J gene: TRBJ2-1

CDR3 protein: CAEGLGSGANVLTF
CDR3 DNA: TGTGCCGAGGGCTTAGGCTCTGGGGCCAACGTCCTGACTTTC
D gene: .
clone size: few
V gene: TRBV11-2
J gene: TRBJ2-6

CDR3 protein: CASSVGGSGGPSYEQYF
CDR3 DNA: TGTGCCAGCAGCGTAGGAGGAAGCGGGGGCCCATCCTACGAGCAGTACTTC
D gene: TRBD2
clone size: .
V gene: TRBV9
J gene: TRBJ2-7

CDR3 protein: CSVVSGGRGEQYF
CDR3 DNA: TGCAGCGTTGTATCGGGGGGGCGCGGCGAGCAGTACTTC
D gene: TRBD2
clone size: .
V gene: TRBV29-1
J gene: TRBJ2-7

CDR3 protein: CASSLGTRGYEQYF
CDR3 DNA: TGTGCCAGCAGCTTAGGGACTAGAGGCTACGAGCAGTACTTC
D gene: TRBD2
clone size: .
V gene: TRBV5-4
J gene: TRBJ2-7

CDR3 protein: CASSIQGETYEQYF
CDR3 DNA: TGTGCCAGTAGTATACAGGGTGAGACTTACGAGCAGTACTTC
D gene: .
clone size: .
V gene: TRBV19
J gene: TRBJ2-7

CDR3 protein: CASSQGSNRGSGNTIYF
CDR3 DNA: TGCGCCAGCAGCCAAGGGAGTAACAGGGGCTCTGGAAACACCATATATTTT
D gene: TRBD1
clone size: .
V gene: TRBV4-3
J gene: TRBJ1-3

CDR3 protein: CASSPGWVKQYF
CDR3 DNA: TGTGCCAGCAGTCCGGGATGGGTAAAGCAGTACTTC
D gene: .
clone size: .
V gene: TRBV28
J gene: TRBJ2-7

CDR3 protein: CASSFVSSNQPQHF
CDR3 DNA: TGTGCCAGCAGTTTTGTATCTAGCAATCAGCCCCAGCATTTT
D gene: .
clone size: few
V gene: TRBV27
J gene: TRBJ1-5

CDR3 protein: CSSSPDVRTAEAFF
CDR3 DNA: TGTTCCAGCAGCCCGGACGTTAGGACAGCTGAAGCTTTCTTT
D gene: .
clone size: few
V gene: TRBV7-9
J gene: TRBJ1-1

CDR3 protein: CASSTTATNEKLFF
CDR3 DNA: TGTGCCAGTAGTACGACAGCCACTAATGAAAAACTGTTTTTT
D gene: .
clone size: .
V gene: TRBV19
J gene: TRBJ1-4

CDR3 protein: CAWSPGYNSPLHF
CDR3 DNA: TGTGCCTGGAGTCCGGGGTATAATTCACCCCTCCACTTT
D gene: .
clone size: .
V gene: TRBV30
J gene: TRBJ1-6

CDR3 protein: CASSYGRGKRTGELFF
CDR3 DNA: TGTGCCAGCAGTTACGGCAGGGGAAAGAGGACCGGGGAGCTGTTTTTT
D gene: .
clone size: few
V gene: TRBV6-5
J gene: TRBJ2-2

CDR3 protein: CASSRGVSYEQYF
CDR3 DNA: TGTGCCAGTAGTAGGGGGGTCTCCTACGAGCAGTACTTC
D gene: .
clone size: few
V gene: TRBV19
J gene: TRBJ2-7

CDR3 protein: CASSITGDTPF
CDR3 DNA: TGTGCCAGCAGTATAACAGGAGATACGCCGTTC
D gene: .
clone size: few
V gene: TRBV2
J gene: TRBJ1-2

CDR3 protein: CASSQGLWSSGREETQYF
CDR3 DNA: TGTGCCAGCAGCCAAGGGCTTTGGAGTAGCGGGAGGGAAGAGACCCAGTACTTC
D gene: TRBD2
clone size: few
V gene: TRBV4-2
J gene: TRBJ2-5

CDR3 protein: CASSPEAMVGSYGYTF
CDR3 DNA: TGTGCCAGCTCACCAGAGGCAATGGTTGGGTCCTATGGCTACACCTTC
D gene: .
clone size: .
V gene: TRBV18
J gene: TRBJ1-2

CDR3 protein: CASSGGQVTVRETQYF
CDR3 DNA: TGTGCCAGCAGTGGTGGACAGGTTACGGTTAGGGAGACCCAGTACTTC
D gene: TRBD1
clone size: few
V gene: TRBV25-1
J gene: TRBJ2-5